Ten or more counts support the clone carrying this TCR beta chain. J was trimmed by 5 bases and V by 6 bases; bases with no gene match: 11. The V gene's germline CDR1 is DFQATT and CDR2 SNEGSKA (reference sequence). The length of the CDR3 is 16 residues. Preparation of the TCRbeta library was carried out with unique molecular identifiers. TCRdb itself ran the PCR reads through MiXCR, one entry per CDR3 protein. Seen here are hundreds of thousands of distinct CDR3 sequences, around 9.2% observed once, and the top ten hold about a third. This record belongs to a study of T-cell reconstitution after alpha-beta-depleted transplantation in children.

The chain joins TRBV20-1 to TRBJ2-5; 14 bases map to TRBD2. This specimen consisted of PBMCs, mostly from graft donor cells, obtained 360 days after TCRalphabeta/CD19-depleted stem cell transplant. This clonotype was sampled from a male patient between 2 and 9 years old who had a stem cell transplant for acute myeloid leukemia, so the T cells may come from the graft donor. Here the CDR3 DNA reads TGCAGTGCCGGGACTAGCGGGAGAGCCGGGACTGAGACCCAGTACTTC. This codes for CSAGTSGRAGTETQYF.